Detailed here is one TCR beta chain. Its antigen is not known. This sample was included in a study of shared clonotypes between healthy human individuals. Overall study findings and caveats: A small donor pool kept down the genetic and exposure-history diversity that was represented.

V was cut by 1 base and J by 7 bases, with 14 bases left in between. This CDR3 has 14 amino acids. The germline V gene has CDR1 SGHVS and CDR2 FQNEAQ. Naive CD8 cells comprised CD45RO-negative, CCR7-positively selected cells, excluding terminally differentiated effector memory CD45RA+ cells. Produced via immunoSEQ multiplex PCR; TCRdb's table is partial and in-frame only. This sample has around 550,000 clones, with around 95% found just once. The TCR sequence derives from a woman between 25 and 40 years old in good health. This sequence joins TRBV7-8 and TRBJ2-7, with TRBD2 as a possible D gene (6 bases). The sequencing sample was made of naive CD8+ T cells sorted from blood. Here the CDR3 DNA reads TGTGCCAGCAGCTTAGTTTCGGGAGCTGGAGAGCAGTACTTC. Its protein product is CASSLVSGAGEQYF. Full variable domain (missing parts from reference TRBV7-8 and TRBJ2-7): GAGVSQSPRYKVAKRGQDVALRCDPISGHVSLFWYQQALGQGPEFLTYFQNEAQLDKSGLPSDRFFAERPEGSVSTLKIQRTQQEDSAVYLCASSLVSGAGEQYFGPGTRLTVT.